The present T cell receptor beta chain was sequenced within a study of somatic mutations in cytotoxic T cells in rheumatoid arthritis. Study-level information: T-cell populations stained with V beta antibodies were in some cases flow-sorted at nearly 100% purity, including V beta1+ cells that were sequenced for TCRB.

Whole-study results and caveats: Patients with rheumatoid arthritis did not differ significantly from age-matched healthy controls in CD8+ T-cell clonality. There was no knowledge of the antigen targets of the expanded CD8+ clones.

For this clone: Antigen: not known.

Assay: immunoSEQ multiplex PCR; the TCRdb copy retains only in-frame clones and omits some. The sample has more than 2,500 clones, approximately 78% seen once. CDR1 SNHLY and CDR2 FYNNEI come from the germline V gene. This CDR3 has 14 amino acids. V was pared by 7 bases and J by 7 bases, with 19 bases between. Sequencing was done on a sample of CD8+ T cells sorted from blood. The receptor's source is a man between 60 and 70 years old with rheumatoid arthritis. The V call is TRBV2, the J call TRBJ2-5; D is perhaps TRBD2 (7 bases). The CDR3 DNA sequence: TGTGCCAGCAAGGATCGGGGGGCAGGATTGACCCAGTACTTC. Translation gives CASKDRGAGLTQYF.